Given below is one TCR beta chain in context. This clonotype was counted between two and nine times. It lacks a known antigen. Per-base qualities were not stored, and no clone one base away is much larger. cDNA was synthesized by template-switch 5'RACE using a primer carrying a 10-nucleotide random unique molecular identifier by which each TCR transcript was tagged. Every sequencing run covered 15-18 subjects and yielded more than 170 million TCR-beta sequences. The RNeasy kit was used to extract total RNA. Using the KAPA Real-time Library Amplification kit, TCR-beta VDJ regions were amplified with primers for the TCR constant region and the 5'RACE anchor. A first PCR added sample indexes and Illumina adaptors, after which a second PCR increased the library yield. The roughly 650 bp TCR product was size-selected on a 2% E-gel SizeSelection system after Ampure bead purification. Before pooling, libraries had their quality checked on a Bioanalyzer, their concentration measured with Qubit, and their quantity determined with the Kapa Library Quantification kit. Libraries were sequenced paired-end 2 x 150 bp on an Illumina HiSeq 2500. To increase sequence diversity, roughly 24-32% phiX was spiked into each library pool. The study's processing was this. The quality-filtered reads were processed with the UMI-based MiGEC pipeline, whose error correction step removed more than 85% of the raw TCR sequences. VDJ genes were aligned to IMGT germline references, and clonotypes were defined by unique CDR3 amino acid sequence plus V-J genes. Clonal expansion, Shannon diversity and CDR3 relatedness (CalcPairwiseDistances, ClusterSamples) were evaluated with VDJtools, and phylogenetic trees were built with CLCbio workbench. Using coefficient-of-variation modelling across technical triplicates, the study counted a clone as expanded if it had at least 8 unique UMIs. TCRdb reanalyzed the raw reads on its own, using fastp at Q25 for trimming and MiXCR for clone calling, and kept in-frame beta chains. Every entry covers one CDR3 protein and lists the most common genes and DNA from its rows. These V and J calls rely on TCRdb rather than the paper's analysis. The table for this sample lists more than 70,000 distinct CDR3 sequences; approximately 10% of them were counted only once. Of the sample, about 1.8% falls within the top ten clones.

V has 5 bases trimmed and J has 5 bases trimmed; junction bases matching no gene number 1. Its CDR3 holds 14 amino acids, cysteine through phenylalanine. The kept DNA is CDR3 alone, 42 bases in frame from the first base. Taken from the germline V gene, the CDR1 and CDR2 loops are SGHTA and FQGTGA. The data originate from a study of neurological immune-mediated disorders (dated by TCRdb to between 2019 and 2020). As for the study more broadly: The study compared peripheral blood TCR-beta repertoires of HTLV-I-associated myelopathy (HAM/TSP) patients, multiple sclerosis patients and healthy controls using UMI-based sequencing. Alongside PBMC samples, the set of about 97 TCR-beta libraries contained longitudinal samples, technical triplicates, and paired CD4+ and CD8+ T-cell subsets that had been sorted. Of the 68 subjects in the cohort, some 15 were HAM/TSP patients, roughly 35 were multiple sclerosis patients, and around 20 were healthy controls.

The healthy controls were volunteers from blood banks in Maryland, USA. For the unsorted PBMC libraries, 2 million PBMCs were stored in RNAlater at -80 degrees C until RNA extraction and were used to generate the libraries. Peripheral blood was subjected to Ficoll-Hypaque density gradient centrifugation to isolate PBMCs, which were then cryopreserved in liquid nitrogen. Paper-wide results and their limitations: No identical CDR3 amino acid sequences were found to be shared among expanded clones across subjects, suggesting that TCR-beta repertoires were private in all groups. The highest TCR clonal expansion was observed in HAM/TSP patients, whereas the lowest was observed in MS patients, even when compared with healthy controls.

The V and J segments used are TRBV7-3 and TRBJ2-1; 12 central nucleotides agree with TRBD2. This TCR was recovered from a man in his forties in good health. Sequencing was performed on PBMCs. The bases are TGTGCCAGCAGCACTAGCGGGGGGAACAATGAGCAGTTCTTC. Its coded protein is CASSTSGGNNEQFF.